Below, 26 T cell receptor beta chains from the same sample are listed, as sequenced in a study of T cell responses to AZD1222 COVID-19 vaccine. Assay used: immunoSEQ multiplex PCR; TCRdb lists only in-frame clones, some missing. The sample yields some 200,000 clones, roughly nine tenths seen once. The source material was peripheral blood, sampled 28 days after the second AZD1222 dose. The receptors stem from an adult who received the AZD1222 COVID-19 vaccine.

The rearrangement links TRBV3-1 (or the pseudogene TRBV3-2) to TRBJ1-6, with TRBD1 matching 9 bases. The CDR3 is 16 residues long. Germline V CDR1 and CDR2: LGHDT, YNNKEL (reference sequence). V lost 4 bases to trimming and J lost 3 bases; unmatched junction nucleotides: 4. The CDR3 DNA reads TGTGCCAGCAGCCCGGGACAGGGATTCTATAATTCACCCCTCCACTTT. Translated, it gives CASSPGQGFYNSPLHF.

This clone was counted between two and nine times. The gene calls are TRBV4-2 and TRBJ1-6; D is unresolved. V gave up 5 bases and J gave up 9 bases, with 23 bases separating them. This CDR3 comprises 17 residues. From germline, CDR1 is LGHNA and CDR2 YNFKEQ. The chain's CDR3 is CASSSSPGRPVGSPLHF. CDR3 DNA sequence: TGTGCCAGCAGCTCCTCGCCGGGCCGCCCTGTGGGTTCACCCCTCCACTTT.

V and J are TRBV10-3 and TRBJ2-5; D is perhaps TRBD2 (7 bases). This CDR3 is 14 amino acids long. Germline V gene sequence: CDR1 ENHRY, CDR2 SYGVKD. V was pared by 2 bases and J by 4 bases, with 11 bases between. The CDR3 sequence is CAISEGGGTETQYF. In DNA form, the CDR3 reads TGTGCCATCAGTGAGGGCGGGGGCACAGAGACCCAGTACTTC.

The chain is built from TRBV9 and TRBJ1-3, with D tentatively TRBD1 (6 bases). Trimming took off 0 bases at V and 0 bases at J, with 13 bases between the two ends. In germline, CDR1 is SGDLS, CDR2 YYNGEE. CDR3 length: 17 residues. Here the CDR3 reads CASSVEPGVISGNTIYF. In DNA, the CDR3 is TGTGCCAGCAGCGTAGAGCCAGGGGTCATCTCTGGAAACACCATATATTTT.

This clone is a singleton in its sample. The chain joins TRBV6-5 to TRBJ2-7, with D unresolved. The CDR3 length is 11 residues. Trimming removed 5 bases from V and 3 bases from J, with 5 bases in between. In germline, CDR1 is MNHEY, CDR2 SVGAGI. The DNA for the CDR3 is TGTGCCAGCAGTAAATTCTACGAGCAGTACTTC. This encodes CASSKFYEQYF.

The chain couples TRBV18 to TRBJ1-2; D gene ambiguous. This CDR3 comprises 14 residues. Germline values: CDR1 KGHSH, CDR2 LQKENI. V dropped 2 bases and J dropped 4 bases, with 11 bases sitting between them. This CDR3 is CASSPGGQLYGYTF. DNA for the CDR3: TGTGCCAGCTCACCAGGCGGCCAGCTCTATGGCTACACCTTC.

In nucleotides, the CDR3 is TGTGCCAGCTCTTCAACTAGCGGGAGCAGCGGTACGCAGTATTTT. It codes for CASSSTSGSSGTQYF. The V and J genes are TRBV18 and TRBJ2-3, with 11 bases identical to TRBD2. The CDR3 extends over 15 amino acids. Trimming at V came to 6 bases and at J to 8 bases, leaving 10 bases not matched to a gene. Germline values: CDR1 KGHSH, CDR2 LQKENI.

A single count supports this clone. This rearrangement joins TRBV3-1 (or the pseudogene TRBV3-2) to TRBJ1-4; 12 nucleotides match TRBD1. CDR1 and CDR2 (germline): LGHDT, YNNKEL (reference sequence). The ends lost 4 bases at V and 8 bases at J; junction bases unmatched: 5. The CDR3 is 15 amino acids. Here the CDR3 reads CASSPGGTGGEKLFF. For the CDR3, the DNA is TGTGCCAGCAGCCCCGGCGGGACAGGGGGCGAAAAACTGTTTTTT.

The sample holds one count of this clone. The CDR3 loop reads CASSHAPGNTEAFF. The CDR3, as DNA: TGTGCCAGCAGCCACGCCCCGGGGAACACTGAAGCTTTCTTT. The V gene is TRBV4-2, the J gene TRBJ1-1; D is unclear. The CDR3 extends over 14 amino acids. V shed 3 bases and J shed 1 base, with 9 bases lying between them. Germline lookup yields CDR1 LGHNA and CDR2 YNFKEQ.

This rearrangement joins TRBV11-2 to TRBJ2-3, with 9 bases lining up with TRBD1. V lost 4 bases and J lost 1; bases outside the gene matches: 3. This CDR3 comprises 15 residues. Germline lookup yields CDR1 SGHAT and CDR2 FQNNGV. CDR3 in amino acids: CASSWTGARTDTQYF. The CDR3 DNA is TGTGCCAGCAGCTGGACAGGGGCTCGCACAGATACGCAGTATTTT. Drawing the rest from reference TRBV11-2 and TRBJ2-3, the complete variable domain is EAGVAQSPRYKIIEKRQSVAFWCNPISGHATLYWYQQILGQGPKLLIQFQNNGVVDDSQLPKDRFSAERLKGVDSTLKIQPAKLEDSAVYLCASSWTGARTDTQYFGPGTRLTVL.

The chain combines TRBV14 with TRBJ2-7, with D unclear. CDR1 and CDR2 (germline): SGHDN, FVKESK. V dropped 2 bases and J dropped 5 bases, with 10 bases sitting between them. The CDR3 runs to 13 residues. CDR3 protein: CASSQYRVNEQYF. Here the CDR3 DNA reads TGTGCCAGCAGCCAATATAGGGTAAACGAGCAGTACTTC.

The chain uses TRBV6-1 and TRBJ1-5; D perhaps matches TRBD1 (6 bases). The germline gives CDR1 MNHNS, CDR2 SASEGT. The CDR3 runs to 16 residues. Trimming shortened V by 2 bases and J by 4 bases, and 15 bases separated the two germline ends. The CDR3 coding sequence is TGTGCCAGCAGTGAATGGGGAGGGGGACGGAATCAGCCCCAGCATTTT. Protein sequence: CASSEWGGGRNQPQHF.

J is TRBJ2-7 and V is TRBV14; D remains unclear. With 4 bases removed from V and 2 bases from J, the gap between germline ends came to 9 bases. CDR3 length equals 13 residues. Germline assignment: CDR1 SGHDN and CDR2 FVKESK. CDR3 coding DNA: TGTGCCAGCAGCCGCGGACGCCCCTACGAGCAGTACTTC. This codes for CASSRGRPYEQYF. The entire variable domain, with the rest obtained from reference TRBV14 and TRBJ2-7, is as follows: EAGVTQFPSHSVIEKGQTVTLRCDPISGHDNLYWYRRVMGKEIKFLLHFVKESKQDESGMPNNRFLAERTGGTYSTLKVQPAELEDSGVYFCASSRGRPYEQYFGPGTRLTVT.

V usage is TRBV7-6 and J usage is TRBJ2-6, with D unclear. Trimming took off 4 bases at V and 0 bases at J, with 19 bases between the two ends. The germline CDR1 and CDR2 sequences are SGHVS and FNYEAQ. The CDR3 totals 19 residues. The CDR3 DNA follows: TGTGCCAGCAGCTCTCCCAAGTTGACGCAAGACTCTGGGGCCAACGTCCTGACTTTC. As protein: CASSSPKLTQDSGANVLTF.

The rearrangement links TRBV5-6 to TRBJ2-6, with D perhaps matching TRBD1 (6 bases). Germline values: CDR1 SGHDT, CDR2 YYEEEE. The CDR3 sequence is 17 residues long. V shed 3 bases and J shed 0 bases, with 13 bases lying between them. The CDR3: CASSSRTVRSGANVLTF. The CDR3 region has the DNA TGTGCCAGCAGCTCGCGGACAGTGCGCTCTGGGGCCAACGTCCTGACTTTC.

CDR3 region: CAWSNGLSGNTIYF. CDR3 DNA: TGTGCCTGGAGTAACGGGTTATCTGGAAACACCATATATTTT. The V call is TRBV30, the J call TRBJ1-3; D unresolved. This CDR3 contains 14 residues. V was cut by 2 bases and J by 1 base, with 9 bases left in between. The V gene's germline CDR1 is GTSNPN and CDR2 SVGIG (reference sequence). The full variable domain, with the rest looked up from reference TRBV30 and TRBJ1-3, is SQTIHQWPATLVQPVGSPLSLECTVEGTSNPNLYWYRQAAGRGLQLLFYSVGIGQISSEVPQNLSASRPQDRQFILSSKKLLLSDSGFYLCAWSNGLSGNTIYFGEGSWLTVV.

The chain uses TRBV2 and TRBJ1-5, with TRBD1 identical over 8 bases. The V gene end was trimmed by 4 bases and the J gene end by 1 base; junction bases not matched to a gene: 9. The CDR3 contains 17 residues. Looked up from germline, CDR1 is SNHLY and CDR2 is FYNNEI. For the CDR3, the DNA is TGTGCCAGCAGTGGAAGCAGGGGGCTCCTAAGCAATCAGCCCCAGCATTTT. Amino acids: CASSGSRGLLSNQPQHF.

The chain has TRBV7-2 and TRBJ1-2, with 8 bases lining up with TRBD1. The CDR3 is 15 amino acids. Germline assignment: CDR1 SGHTA and CDR2 FQGNSA. J was trimmed by 4 bases and V by 0 bases; bases with no gene match: 4. As DNA, the CDR3 is TGTGCCAGCAGCTTAGCCGGGACAGGATTCTATGGCTACACCTTC. It is translated as CASSLAGTGFYGYTF.

The chain couples TRBV7-2 to TRBJ2-1, with a weak D call TRBD1 (6 bases). V lost 3 bases and J lost 8, with 14 bases in between. The CDR3 loop spans 14 amino acids. CDR1 SGHTA and CDR2 FQGNSA come from the germline V gene. The CDR3 coding sequence is TGTGCCAGCAGCTTCGACAGGTGGAGCGATGAGCAGTTCTTC. Translated, it gives CASSFDRWSDEQFF.

The V call is TRBV18, the J call TRBJ1-6, with D uncertain. CDR3 size: 14 residues. V was pared by 3 bases and J by 5 bases, with 8 bases between. Germline V gives CDR1 KGHSH, CDR2 LQKENI. The CDR3 sequence is CASSPQRDNSPLHF. The CDR3 region has the DNA TGTGCCAGCTCACCCCAGAGAGATAATTCACCCCTCCACTTT.

The chain links TRBV2 to TRBJ1-5, with D possibly TRBD1 on 6 matching bases. Trimming removed 5 bases from V and 7 bases from J, with 9 bases in between. The CDR3 runs 12 residues. CDR1 SNHLY and CDR2 FYNNEI come from the germline V gene. The CDR3 DNA reads as TGTGCCAGCAGTAGGGGGGACCAGCCCCAGCATTTT. Residues: CASSRGDQPQHF.

The J gene is TRBJ2-1, the V gene TRBV7-9, with 7 positions matching TRBD2. Germline values: CDR1 SEHNR, CDR2 FQNEAQ (reference sequence). J was trimmed by 7 bases and V by 5 bases; bases with no gene match: 11. CDR3 length: 15 amino acids. DNA for the CDR3: TGTGCCAGCAGCCCCTCTAGCGGATTACTGAATGAGCAGTTCTTC. Translating it yields CASSPSSGLLNEQFF.

The V call is TRBV5-1, the J call TRBJ1-1, with 10 bases identical to TRBD1. The J segment lost 4 bases and the V segment lost 0 bases, leaving 9 bases of the junction unmatched. The length of the CDR3 is 17 residues. CDR1 and CDR2 from the germline V gene are SGHRS and YFSETQ. The CDR3 coding sequence is TGCGCCAGCAGCTTGGGATTCATAGGGACAGGGGCCACTGAAGCTTTCTTT. Translated, it gives CASSLGFIGTGATEAFF.

This clone is a singleton in its sample. The rearrangement joins TRBV7-3 to TRBJ2-3; 7 nucleotides line up with TRBD2. The CDR3 totals 15 residues. From germline, CDR1 is SGHTA and CDR2 FQGTGA. Trimming removed 5 bases from V and 0 bases from J; junction bases left unmatched: 5. The chain's CDR3 is CASSRRTRSTDTQYF. The CDR3 region has the DNA TGTGCCAGCAGCCGACGGACTAGAAGCACAGATACGCAGTATTTT.

This chain connects TRBV3-1 (or the pseudogene TRBV3-2) to TRBJ2-5, with unresolved D. Per germline, CDR1 LGHDT and CDR2 YNNKEL (reference sequence). V gave up 1 base and J gave up 6 bases, with 12 bases separating them. The CDR3 extends over 14 amino acids. The CDR3 region is CASSQVGIIQTQYF. The DNA for the CDR3 is TGTGCCAGCAGCCAAGTGGGGATCATCCAGACCCAGTACTTC.

Regarding this clone: The junction does not match germline at one end; this may be a read error. Other DNA sequences within the sample encode an identical CDR3. The J gene is TRBJ1-1, the V gene TRBV6-5, with 9 bases lining up with TRBD1. Germline V gene lookup returns CDR1 MNHEY and CDR2 SVGAGI. CDR3 length: 14 residues. CDR3 nucleotide sequence: TGTGCCAGCAGTTTATACAGGGGGCCCACTGAGGCTTTCTTT. Protein: CASSLYRGPTEAFF.